A single sample is the source of the 15 T cell receptor beta chains below, sequenced in a study of CD8 T cells in ankylosing spondylitis. MiXCR, run by TCRdb on the 5' RACE reads, gives a single entry per CDR3 protein. The sample lists some 180,000 distinct CDR3 sequences; about 18% were seen once. The source material was blood, either unsorted or a sorted T cell fraction (not recorded which). All receptors come from a male donor aged 10-35 years with ankylosing spondylitis or in good health (not recorded which).

This clonotype was recorded at least ten times. J is TRBJ2-3 and V is TRBV10-3; a weak D match, TRBD2 (6 bases). The germline V gene encodes CDR1 ENHRY and CDR2 SYGVKD. Trimming took off 8 bases at V and 1 base at J, with 16 bases between the two ends. This CDR3 is 15 amino acids long. CDR3 amino acids: CAIARDSGGTDTQYF. CDR3 DNA: TGTGCCATCGCCCGGGACTCCGGAGGCACAGATACGCAGTATTTT.

This clonotype was seen at least ten times. The chain's CDR3 is CSARGPAGVSEQFF. The CDR3 nucleotides are TGCAGTGCTAGAGGTCCAGCGGGAGTCTCTGAGCAGTTCTTC. This chain links TRBV20-1 with TRBJ2-1, with TRBD2 matching 8 bases. The CDR3 has 14 residues. The V gene's germline CDR1 is DFQATT and CDR2 SNEGSKA (reference sequence). J gave up 9 bases and V 1 base, and 8 bases lay outside the gene matches.

In its sample, this clonotype was seen many times. This chain links TRBV25-1 with TRBJ2-5; the D gene is possibly TRBD2 (6 bases). The CDR3 has 18 amino acids. Germline-derived CDR1 and CDR2 are MGHDK and SYGVNS. Deletions cut 0 bases from V and 6 bases from J, with 23 bases between. CDR3 in amino acids: CASSEYPERELGGKTQYF. The CDR3 DNA reads TGTGCCAGCAGTGAATATCCCGAACGGGAGCTTGGGGGAAAGACCCAGTACTTC. Combining the CDR3 with reference TRBV25-1 and TRBJ2-5 gives the whole variable domain EADIYQTPRYLVIGTGKKITLECSQTMGHDKMYWYQQDPGMELHLIHYSYGVNSTEKGDLSSESTVSRIRTEHFPLTLESARPSHTSQYLCASSEYPERELGGKTQYFGPGTRLLVL.

In this sample, this clonotype turned up many times. V gene TRBV30 combines with J gene TRBJ2-3; D might be TRBD2 (5 bases). V was cut by 3 bases and J by 8 bases, with 18 bases left in between. The germline V gene encodes CDR1 GTSNPN and CDR2 SVGIG (reference sequence). The CDR3 covers 14 residues. CDR3 nucleotide sequence: TGTGCCTGGAGGACCCCGGGGAATTCGGGTACGCAGTATTTT. This sequence encodes CAWRTPGNSGTQYF.

This clonotype was detected many times. This chain connects TRBV7-9 to TRBJ2-5; 7 nucleotides agree with TRBD2. This CDR3 contains 15 residues. Germline V gene data show CDR1 as SEHNR and CDR2 as FQNEAQ (reference sequence). V lost 0 bases and J lost 2; bases outside the gene matches: 3. In nucleotides, the CDR3 is TGTGCCAGCAGCTTAGCGACTAGCAGACAAGAGACCCAGTACTTC. This translates into CASSLATSRQETQYF. The whole variable domain, filled in from reference TRBV7-9 and TRBJ2-5, reads DTGVSQNPRHKITKRGQNVTFRCDPISEHNRLYWYRQTLGQGPEFLTYFQNEAQLEKSRLLSDRFSAERPKGSFSTLEIQRTEQGDSAMYLCASSLATSRQETQYFGPGTRLLVL.

This clonotype was seen at least ten times. The chain has TRBV29-1 and TRBJ2-5; 7 nucleotides match TRBD1. Trimming cost V 2 bases and J 1 base; bases outside gene matches: 7. Germline V lookup: CDR1 SQVTM, CDR2 ANQGSEA. CDR3 length: 15 amino acids. The CDR3 sequence: CSVELRGQTQETQYF. CDR3 coding DNA: TGCAGCGTTGAACTTCGGGGACAGACCCAAGAGACCCAGTACTTC. Combining the CDR3 with reference TRBV29-1 and TRBJ2-5 gives the whole variable domain SAVISQKPSRDICQRGTSLTIQCQVDSQVTMMFWYRQQPGQSLTLIATANQGSEATYESGFVIDKFPISRPNLTFSTLTVSNMSPEDSSIYLCSVELRGQTQETQYFGPGTRLLVL.

This clonotype was seen repeatedly, ten times or more. The V gene is TRBV12-3 or TRBV12-4, the J gene TRBJ2-7; TRBD2 is a possible D gene (5 bases). The CDR3 covers 13 residues. Trimming stripped 6 bases from V and 3 bases from J, with 12 bases between. CDR3 protein: CASSNPRDYEQYF. In DNA form, the CDR3 reads TGTGCCAGCAGCAACCCCCGGGACTACGAGCAGTACTTC.

This clonotype occurred many times. This chain joins TRBV27 and TRBJ2-1; 9 nucleotides match TRBD2. CDR1 is MNHEY, CDR2 SMNVEV, per germline (reference sequence). The CDR3 is made up of 15 amino acids. Trimming cost V 5 bases and J 10 bases; bases outside gene matches: 12. CDR3 nucleotide sequence: TGTGCCAGCAGTAGAAATGGTCTAGCGGGATTCGAGCAGTTCTTC. This encodes CASSRNGLAGFEQFF.

In its sample, this clonotype was seen many times. The CDR3 loop is CASSPPWTGGRETQYF. CDR3 coding DNA: TGTGCCAGTAGTCCCCCATGGACAGGGGGCCGGGAGACCCAGTACTTC. The chain is built from TRBV19 and TRBJ2-5, with 11 bases fitting TRBD1. From germline, CDR1 is LNHDA and CDR2 SQIVND (reference sequence). The CDR3 consists of 16 residues. V lost 5 bases, J lost 5 bases, and 10 bases stayed unmatched. Filled out from reference TRBV19 and TRBJ2-5, the complete variable domain reads DGGITQSPKYLFRKEGQNVTLSCEQNLNHDAMYWYRQDPGQGLRLIYYSQIVNDFQKGDIAEGYSVSREKKESFPLTVTSAQKNPTAFYLCASSPPWTGGRETQYFGPGTRLLVL.

This clonotype was seen repeatedly, ten times or more. The chain combines TRBV15 with TRBJ2-5; a possible D gene is TRBD2 (5 bases). V was shortened by 1 base and J by 7 bases, with 10 bases between the two germline ends. Per germline, CDR1 LNHNV and CDR2 YYDKDF (reference sequence). The length of the CDR3 is 13 residues. The CDR3 nucleotides are TGTGCCACCAGCAGAGCAGGAGAGGGGACCCAGTACTTC. Protein product: CATSRAGEGTQYF. The whole variable domain, remainder taken from reference TRBV15 and TRBJ2-5, is DAMVIQNPRYQVTQFGKPVTLSCSQTLNHNVMYWYQQKSSQAPKLLFHYYDKDFNNEADTPDNFQSRRPNTSFCFLDIRSPGLGDTAMYLCATSRAGEGTQYFGPGTRLLVL.

This clonotype appeared many times. The V call is TRBV12-3 or TRBV12-4, the J call TRBJ2-5; D is unresolved. The V end was cut by 4 bases, the J end by 11 bases, with 11 bases between. The CDR3 spans 11 residues. This CDR3 is CASSSAAFQYF. For the CDR3, the DNA is TGTGCCAGCAGTTCAGCCGCCTTTCAGTACTTC.

This clonotype was observed many times. The rearrangement uses TRBV14 and TRBJ1-3, with unresolved D. The V end lost 2 bases, the J end lost 0 bases, and 11 bases lay between the germline ends. Germline values: CDR1 SGHDN, CDR2 FVKESK. The CDR3 is 16 residues long. CDR3 nucleotide sequence: TGTGCCAGCAGCCAAATCGGAGCCAACTCTGGAAACACCATATATTTT. This encodes CASSQIGANSGNTIYF.

This clonotype was counted ten times or more. The V gene is TRBV4-3, the J gene TRBJ1-1; a possible D gene is TRBD1 (5 bases). Germline V gives CDR1 LGHNA, CDR2 YSLEER. The CDR3 has 15 amino acids. The V gene lost 0 bases and the J gene lost 1 base, with 9 bases spanning the gap. The CDR3 sequence: CASSQDRRGNTEAFF. For the CDR3, the DNA is TGCGCCAGCAGCCAAGACAGGAGGGGGAACACTGAAGCTTTCTTT.

This clonotype was detected ten times or more. The chain is built from TRBV19 and TRBJ1-6; D not certain. Germline V gives CDR1 LNHDA, CDR2 SQIVND (reference sequence). The CDR3 contains 12 residues. The V end was cut by 8 bases, the J end by 7 bases, with 9 bases between. The CDR3 DNA reads as TGTGCCAGTGGGGTCGGCAATTCACCCCTCCACTTT. Translated: CASGVGNSPLHF.

There are many counts of this clonotype. This sequence joins TRBV4-2 and TRBJ2-3; TRBD1 matches at 7 bases. Trimming at V came to 4 bases and at J to 3 bases, leaving 13 bases not matched to a gene. Per germline, CDR1 LGHNA and CDR2 YNFKEQ. The CDR3 is made up of 17 amino acids. The CDR3 DNA reads as TGTGCCAGCAGCCCTTCGTTCCGACAGGGAAAAACAGATACGCAGTATTTT. Amino acids: CASSPSFRQGKTDTQYF.